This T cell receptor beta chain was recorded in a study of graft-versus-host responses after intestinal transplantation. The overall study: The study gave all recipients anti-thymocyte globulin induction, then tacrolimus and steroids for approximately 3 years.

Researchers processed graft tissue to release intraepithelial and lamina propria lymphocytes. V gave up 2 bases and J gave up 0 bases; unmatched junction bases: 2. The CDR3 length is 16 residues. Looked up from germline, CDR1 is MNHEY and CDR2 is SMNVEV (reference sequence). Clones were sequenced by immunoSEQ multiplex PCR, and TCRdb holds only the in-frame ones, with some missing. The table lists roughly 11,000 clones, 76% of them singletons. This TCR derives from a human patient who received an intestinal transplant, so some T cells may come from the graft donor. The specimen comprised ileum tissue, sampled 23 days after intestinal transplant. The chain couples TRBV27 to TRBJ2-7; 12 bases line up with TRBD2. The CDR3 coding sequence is TGTGCCAGCAGTTTACTAGCGGGAGGGCTCTCCTACGAGCAGTACTTC. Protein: CASSLLAGGLSYEQYF.